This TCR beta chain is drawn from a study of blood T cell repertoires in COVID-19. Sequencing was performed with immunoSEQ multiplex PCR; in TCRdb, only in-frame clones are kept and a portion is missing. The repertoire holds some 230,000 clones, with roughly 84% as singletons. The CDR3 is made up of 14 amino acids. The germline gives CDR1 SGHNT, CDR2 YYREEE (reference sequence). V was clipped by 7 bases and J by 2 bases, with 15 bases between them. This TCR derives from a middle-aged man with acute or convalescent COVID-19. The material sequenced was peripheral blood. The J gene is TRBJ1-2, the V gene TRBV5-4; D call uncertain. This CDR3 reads CASGENRPNYGYTF. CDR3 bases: TGTGCCAGCGGGGAGAACCGACCCAACTATGGCTACACCTTC.